This paragraph reports one T cell receptor (beta chain). An end of the junction differs from the germline gene, which may be a read error. RNA in amounts of roughly 0.45 to 1 ug was reverse transcribed with random hexamers. MiXCR was run by TCRdb on the immunoSEQ multiplex PCR reads, yielding one entry per CDR3 protein. The sample holds tens of thousands of distinct CDR3 sequences, approximately 94% seen once. From germline, CDR1 is SQVTM and CDR2 ANQGSEA. The CDR3 has 16 amino acids. The entry originates in a study of CD8 T cells in Susac syndrome. V usage is TRBV29-1 and J usage is TRBJ2-3; the match to TRBD2 covers 8 bases. This sequence was found in a human donor with Susac syndrome. The source material was CD8+ T cells from PBMCs. DNA of the CDR3: TGCAGCTTTGACCTCCTACTAGCGGATCCCACAGATACGCAGTATTTT. Translated: CSFDLLLADPTDTQYF.